One T cell receptor beta chain is described in this entry. The antigen is undetermined. Indicated treatment: 10-day PBMC culture with coronavirus spike peptide pools or control peptides (ViraFEST assay). The unexposed donor provided CD4+ T cells, which were taken before the COVID-19 pandemic (2011-2018). Once peptide pools had expanded antigen-specific T cells, ViraFEST sequenced TCRs. SARS-CoV-2 S/N and four cold-coronavirus spikes were used to probe unexposed-donor CD4+ T cells, cells permitting. This sample was included in a study of vaccination and CD4 T cells after COVID-19. The Oncomine TCR Beta short-read assay was what sequenced the DNA obtained from cultured CD4+ T cells. TCRdb ran MiXCR on the PCR reads and lists one entry per CDR3 protein. This sample has approximately 7,000 distinct CDR3 sequences, with approximately 52% found just once. The germline CDR1 and CDR2 sequences are DFQATT and SNEGSKA (reference sequence). Trimming pared 5 bases from V and 1 base from J, leaving 15 bases between. CDR3 length: 14 amino acids.

The chain carries TRBV20-1 and TRBJ2-7, with D unresolved. This clonotype was obtained from a human donor in good health. Sequencing was done on a sample of CD4+ T cells from blood, cultured in vitro. The CDR3 protein is CSAARSALSYEQYF. In DNA, the CDR3 is TGCAGTGCTGCCCGTTCAGCCCTATCCTACGAGCAGTACTTC.